This TCR beta chain was sequenced for a study of T cell responses to AZD1222 COVID-19 vaccine. CDR3 size: 15 residues. Germline CDR1 is SGHRS and CDR2 is YFSETQ. V was clipped by 4 bases and J by 5 bases; unmatched bases: 12. The repertoire was sequenced with immunoSEQ multiplex PCR; TCRdb's copy has only in-frame clones and lacks some. The sample includes roughly 260,000 clones, just over 90% seen only once; the top ten take less than 0.6%. As for this clone: Its cognate antigen is unknown.

Findings and caveats of the study: The sample set comprised mostly white British donors with more females, and clonal diversity was possibly underestimated.

The source was peripheral blood, collected on day 0 of AZD1222 vaccination. This TCR derives from an adult in good health. The V gene is TRBV5-1, the J gene TRBJ2-7; 7 positions agree with TRBD1. Written as DNA, the CDR3 is TGCGCCAGCAGCCCTGCCCCCGGGACAGCCAACGAGCAGTACTTC. It encodes CASSPAPGTANEQYF.